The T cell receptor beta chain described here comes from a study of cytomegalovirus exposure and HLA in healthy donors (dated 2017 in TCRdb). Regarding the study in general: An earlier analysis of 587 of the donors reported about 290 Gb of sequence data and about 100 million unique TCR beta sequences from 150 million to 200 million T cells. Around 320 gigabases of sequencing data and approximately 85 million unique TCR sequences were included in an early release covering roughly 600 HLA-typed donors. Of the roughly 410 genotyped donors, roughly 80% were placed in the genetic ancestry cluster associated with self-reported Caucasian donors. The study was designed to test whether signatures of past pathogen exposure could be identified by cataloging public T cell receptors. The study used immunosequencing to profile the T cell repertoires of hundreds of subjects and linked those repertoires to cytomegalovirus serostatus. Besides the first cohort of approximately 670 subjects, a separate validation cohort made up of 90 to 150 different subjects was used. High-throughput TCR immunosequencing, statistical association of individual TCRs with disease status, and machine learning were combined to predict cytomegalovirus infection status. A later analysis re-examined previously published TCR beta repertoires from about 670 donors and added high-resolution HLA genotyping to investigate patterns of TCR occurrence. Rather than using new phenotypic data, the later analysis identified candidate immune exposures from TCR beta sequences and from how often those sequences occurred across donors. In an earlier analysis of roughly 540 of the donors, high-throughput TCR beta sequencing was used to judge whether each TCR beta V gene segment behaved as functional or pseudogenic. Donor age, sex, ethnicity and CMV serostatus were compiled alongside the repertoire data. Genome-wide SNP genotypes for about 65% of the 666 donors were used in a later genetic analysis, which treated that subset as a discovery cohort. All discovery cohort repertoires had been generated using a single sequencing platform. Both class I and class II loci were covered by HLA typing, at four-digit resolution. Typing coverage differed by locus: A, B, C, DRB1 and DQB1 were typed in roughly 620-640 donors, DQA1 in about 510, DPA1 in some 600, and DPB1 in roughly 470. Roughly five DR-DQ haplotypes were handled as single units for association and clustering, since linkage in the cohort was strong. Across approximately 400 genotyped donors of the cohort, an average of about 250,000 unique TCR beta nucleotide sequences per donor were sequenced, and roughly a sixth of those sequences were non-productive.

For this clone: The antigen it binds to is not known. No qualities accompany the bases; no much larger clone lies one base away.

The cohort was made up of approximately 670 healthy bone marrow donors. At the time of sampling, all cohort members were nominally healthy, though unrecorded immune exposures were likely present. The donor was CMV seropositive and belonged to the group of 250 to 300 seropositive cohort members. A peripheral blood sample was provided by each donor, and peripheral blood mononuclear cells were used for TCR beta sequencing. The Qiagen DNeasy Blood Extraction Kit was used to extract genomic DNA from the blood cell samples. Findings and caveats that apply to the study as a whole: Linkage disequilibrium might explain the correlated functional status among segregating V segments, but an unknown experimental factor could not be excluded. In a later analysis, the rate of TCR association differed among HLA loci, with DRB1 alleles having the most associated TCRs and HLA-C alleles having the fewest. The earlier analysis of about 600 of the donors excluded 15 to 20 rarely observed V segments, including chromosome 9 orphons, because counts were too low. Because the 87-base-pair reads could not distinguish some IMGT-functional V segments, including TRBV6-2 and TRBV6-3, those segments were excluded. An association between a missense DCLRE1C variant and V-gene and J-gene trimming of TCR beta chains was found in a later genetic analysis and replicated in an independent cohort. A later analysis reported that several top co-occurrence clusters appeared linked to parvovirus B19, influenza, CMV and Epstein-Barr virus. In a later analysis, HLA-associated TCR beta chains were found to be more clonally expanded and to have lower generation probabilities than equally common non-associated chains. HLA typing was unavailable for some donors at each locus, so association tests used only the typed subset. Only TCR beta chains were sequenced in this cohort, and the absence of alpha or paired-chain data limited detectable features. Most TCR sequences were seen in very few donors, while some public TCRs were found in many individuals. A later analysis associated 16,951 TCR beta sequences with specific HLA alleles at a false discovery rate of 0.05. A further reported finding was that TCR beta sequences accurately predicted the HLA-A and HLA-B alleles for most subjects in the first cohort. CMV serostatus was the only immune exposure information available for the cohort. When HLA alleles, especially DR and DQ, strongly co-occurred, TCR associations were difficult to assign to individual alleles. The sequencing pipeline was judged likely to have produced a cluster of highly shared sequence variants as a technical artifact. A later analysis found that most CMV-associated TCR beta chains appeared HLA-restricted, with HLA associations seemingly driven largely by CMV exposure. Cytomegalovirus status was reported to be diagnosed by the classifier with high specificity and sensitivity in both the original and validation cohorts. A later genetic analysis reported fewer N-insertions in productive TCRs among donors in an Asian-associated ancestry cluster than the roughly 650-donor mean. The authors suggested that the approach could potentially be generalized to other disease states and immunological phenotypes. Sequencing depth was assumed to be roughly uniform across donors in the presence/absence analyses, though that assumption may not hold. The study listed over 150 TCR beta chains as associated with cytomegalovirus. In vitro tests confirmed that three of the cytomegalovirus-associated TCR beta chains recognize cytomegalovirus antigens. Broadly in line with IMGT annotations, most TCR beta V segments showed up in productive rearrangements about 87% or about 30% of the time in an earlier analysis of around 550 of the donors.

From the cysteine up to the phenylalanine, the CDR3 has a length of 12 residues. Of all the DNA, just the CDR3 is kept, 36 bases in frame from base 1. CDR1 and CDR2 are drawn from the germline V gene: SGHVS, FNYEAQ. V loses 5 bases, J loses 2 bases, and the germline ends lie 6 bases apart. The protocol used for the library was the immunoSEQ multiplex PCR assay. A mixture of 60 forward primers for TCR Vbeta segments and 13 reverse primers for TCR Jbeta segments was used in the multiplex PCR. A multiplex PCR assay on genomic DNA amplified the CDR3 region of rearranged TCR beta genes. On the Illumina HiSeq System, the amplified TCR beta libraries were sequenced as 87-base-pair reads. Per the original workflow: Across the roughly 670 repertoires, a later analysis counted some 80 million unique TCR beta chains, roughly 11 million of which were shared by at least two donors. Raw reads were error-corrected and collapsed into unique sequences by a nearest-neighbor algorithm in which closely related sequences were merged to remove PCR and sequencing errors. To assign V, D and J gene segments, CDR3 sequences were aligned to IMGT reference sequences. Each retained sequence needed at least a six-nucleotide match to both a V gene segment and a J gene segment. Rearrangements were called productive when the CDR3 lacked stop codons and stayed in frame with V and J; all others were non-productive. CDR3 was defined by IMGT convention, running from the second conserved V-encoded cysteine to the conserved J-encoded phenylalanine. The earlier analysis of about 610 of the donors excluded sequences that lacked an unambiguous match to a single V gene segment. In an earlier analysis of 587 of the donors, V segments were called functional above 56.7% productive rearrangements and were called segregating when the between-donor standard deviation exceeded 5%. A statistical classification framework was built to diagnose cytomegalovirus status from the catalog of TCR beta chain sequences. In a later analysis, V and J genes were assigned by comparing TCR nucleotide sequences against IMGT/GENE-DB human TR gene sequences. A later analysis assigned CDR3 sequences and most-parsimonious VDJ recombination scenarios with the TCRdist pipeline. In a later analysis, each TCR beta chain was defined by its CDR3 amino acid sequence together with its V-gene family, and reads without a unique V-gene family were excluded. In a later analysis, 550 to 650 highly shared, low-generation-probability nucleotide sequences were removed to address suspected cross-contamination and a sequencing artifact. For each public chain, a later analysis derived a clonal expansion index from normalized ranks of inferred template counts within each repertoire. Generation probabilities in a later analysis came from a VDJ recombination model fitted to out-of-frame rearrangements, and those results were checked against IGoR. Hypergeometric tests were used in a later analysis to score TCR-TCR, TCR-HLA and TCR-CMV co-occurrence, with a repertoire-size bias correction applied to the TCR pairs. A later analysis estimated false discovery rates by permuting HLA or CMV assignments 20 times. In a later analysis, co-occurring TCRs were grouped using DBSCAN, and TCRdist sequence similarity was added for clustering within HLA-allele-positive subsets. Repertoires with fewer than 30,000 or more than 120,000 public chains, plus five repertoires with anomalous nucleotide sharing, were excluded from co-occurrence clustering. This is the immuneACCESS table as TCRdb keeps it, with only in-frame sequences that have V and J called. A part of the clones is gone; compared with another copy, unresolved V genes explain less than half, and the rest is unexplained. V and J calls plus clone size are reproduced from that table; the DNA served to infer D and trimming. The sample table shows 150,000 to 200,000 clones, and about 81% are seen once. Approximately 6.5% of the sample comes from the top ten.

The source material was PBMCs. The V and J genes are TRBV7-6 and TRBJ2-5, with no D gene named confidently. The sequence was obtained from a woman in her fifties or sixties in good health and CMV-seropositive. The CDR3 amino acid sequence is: CASSPLQETQYF. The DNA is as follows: TGTGCCAGCAGCCCTCTTCAAGAGACCCAGTACTTC.